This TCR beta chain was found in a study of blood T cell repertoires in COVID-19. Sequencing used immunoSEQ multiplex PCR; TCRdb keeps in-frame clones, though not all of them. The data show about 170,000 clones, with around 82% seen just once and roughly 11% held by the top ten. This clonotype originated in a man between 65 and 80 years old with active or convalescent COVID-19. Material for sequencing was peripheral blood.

This chain's CDR3 is CASSPGATNYGYTF. DNA for the CDR3: TGTGCCAGCTCACCAGGGGCGACTAACTATGGCTACACCTTC. The V and J genes are TRBV18 and TRBJ1-2; a possible D gene is TRBD1 (5 bases). Trimming removed 2 bases from V and 0 bases from J, with 7 bases in between. The germline CDR1 and CDR2 sequences are KGHSH and LQKENI. The CDR3 consists of 14 residues.